This TCR beta chain was sequenced in a study of a mutant IDH1 vaccine in newly diagnosed glioma. The wider study: Patients, over weeks 1, 3, 5, 7, 11, 15, 19 and 23, received a total of eight vaccinations. Receipt of radiotherapy, temozolomide, or both preceded the study, and most received both.

Using immunoSEQ multiplex PCR, the repertoire was profiled, and TCRdb retains in-frame clones only, with some absent. There are fewer than 75,000 clones in the sample; approximately 84% occur only once, and approximately 8.3% lies in the top ten. Concerning this clone: The target antigen is unknown.

Regarding the study as a whole: There seemed to be no relation between pseudoprogression and changes in top peripheral T cell clonotypes.

Sample time point: week 11, during vaccination. Doses comprised 300 ug of mutant IDH1 20-mer peptide each, plus topical imiquimod. Specimen: PBMCs, collected from a glioma patient whose treatment included an IDH1 peptide vaccine. The source is a woman aged 50 to 65 with glioma.

CDR3 residues: CASSGRSTQETQYF. Written as DNA, the CDR3 is TGCGCCAGCAGCGGCAGGTCCACCCAAGAGACCCAGTACTTC. This chain connects TRBV5-1 to TRBJ2-5, with unresolved D. V was cut by 4 bases and J by 1 base, with 11 bases left in between. CDR1 is SGHRS and CDR2 is YFSETQ in the germline V gene. The CDR3 is made up of 14 amino acids.